The T cell receptor (beta chain) under discussion was sequenced for a study of molecular identifiers for immune sequencing clone quantification. This clonotype was recorded at least ten times. As yet, its antigen is unknown. This CDR3 region has 17 residues. The germline gives CDR1 SGHTS, CDR2 YDEGEE. Losses at the gene ends were 0 bases for V and 2 bases for J; bases not matched to a gene: 8. TCRdb re-analysed the PCR reads in MiXCR, keeping a single row per CDR3 protein. The sample records more than 250,000 distinct CDR3 sequences, roughly 23% being singletons. Regarding the study as a whole: Detecting spiked Jurkat TCR RNA from one cell among one million naive cells was reportedly possible. Sizes of clones that are highly expanded could be underestimated (if identical TCR molecules share a barcode). In naive cells, clones above 20 RNA copies held under 1% of molecules, whereas in effector cells they held over 99%.

As CD8+CD4-CCR7+CD45RA+ cells, naive CD8 T cells were sorted. The V call is TRBV5-8, the J call TRBJ2-3; TRBD2 matches at 8 bases. Sequencing was carried out using naive CD8+ T cells from blood, with Jurkat cell RNA spiked in. Subset specified: FACS-sorted CD8+CD4-CCR7+CD45RA+ naive T cells. The receptor comes from a human donor in good health. Some libraries in this study had Jurkat cell RNA spiked in. The CDR3 spells CASSLEVLAANTDTQYF. DNA for the CDR3: TGTGCCAGCAGCTTGGAGGTACTAGCGGCAAACACAGATACGCAGTATTTT. The complete variable domain, with remaining parts taken from reference TRBV5-8 and TRBJ2-3, reads EAGVTQSPTHLIKTRGQQATLRCSPISGHTSVYWYQQALGLGLQFLLWYDEGEERNRGNFPPRFSGRQFPNYSSELNVNALELEDSALYLCASSLEVLAANTDTQYFGPGTRLTVL.